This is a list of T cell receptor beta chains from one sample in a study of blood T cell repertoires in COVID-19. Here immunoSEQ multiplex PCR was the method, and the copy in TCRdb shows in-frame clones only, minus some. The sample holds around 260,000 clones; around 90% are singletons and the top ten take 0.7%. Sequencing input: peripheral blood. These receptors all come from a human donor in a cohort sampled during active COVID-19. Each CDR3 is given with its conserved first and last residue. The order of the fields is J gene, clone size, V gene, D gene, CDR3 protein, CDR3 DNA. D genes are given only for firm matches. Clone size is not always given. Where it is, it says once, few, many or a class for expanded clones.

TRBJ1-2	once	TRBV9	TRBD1	CASSVGHRGNYGYTF	TGTGCCAGCAGCGTAGGCCACAGGGGTAACTATGGCTACACCTTC
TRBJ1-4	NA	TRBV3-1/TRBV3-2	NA	CASFRGLWINEKLFF	TGTGCCAGCTTCCGGGGTCTCTGGATCAATGAAAAACTGTTTTTT
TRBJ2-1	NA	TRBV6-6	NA	CAVVADLRNEQFF	TGTGCCGTTGTCGCGGACTTGAGGAATGAGCAGTTCTTC
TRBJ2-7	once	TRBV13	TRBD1	CASSRTGDQYF	TGTGCCAGCAGTCGGACAGGGGATCAGTACTTC
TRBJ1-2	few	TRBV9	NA	CASSAFSDRTNYGYTF	TGTGCCAGCAGCGCCTTCTCGGACAGAACCAACTATGGCTACACCTTC
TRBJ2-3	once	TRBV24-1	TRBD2	CATSSSGGARDTQYF	TGTGCCACCAGTAGTAGCGGGGGGGCTCGTGATACGCAGTATTTT
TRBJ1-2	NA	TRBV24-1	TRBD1	CATSDPGQGDYGYTF	TGTGCCACCAGTGACCCCGGACAGGGAGACTATGGCTACACCTTC
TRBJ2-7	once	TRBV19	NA	CASSTKQGGYEQYF	TGTGCCAGTAGTACCAAACAAGGAGGCTACGAGCAGTACTTC
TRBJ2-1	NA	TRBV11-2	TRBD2	CASSWTSGSYNEQFF	TGTGCCAGCAGCTGGACTAGCGGGAGCTACAATGAGCAGTTCTTC
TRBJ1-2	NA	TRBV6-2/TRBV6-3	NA	CASSAHPGDGYTF	TGTGCCAGCAGTGCCCACCCAGGGGATGGCTACACCTTC
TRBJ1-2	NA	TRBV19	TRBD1	CASSNVGTAYGYTF	TGTGCCAGTAGTAACGTAGGGACAGCCTATGGCTACACCTTC
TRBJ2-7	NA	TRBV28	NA	CASSFRVYEQYF	TGTGCCAGCAGTTTTCGAGTCTACGAGCAGTACTTC
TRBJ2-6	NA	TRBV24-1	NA	CATSDFRGQVTF	TGTGCCACCAGTGATTTTCGGGGACAAGTGACTTTC
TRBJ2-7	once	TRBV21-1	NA	CASSKAYGLAGGREQYF	TGTGCCAGCAGCAAAGCGTACGGACTAGCGGGAGGGCGAGAGCAGTACTTC
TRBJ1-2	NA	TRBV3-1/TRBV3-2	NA	CASSQTGFLVATF	TGTGCCAGCAGCCAAACAGGGTTTCTTGTAGCCACCTTC
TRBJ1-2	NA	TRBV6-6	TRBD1	CASIRDRGGIYGYTF	TGTGCCAGCATCAGGGACAGGGGGGGTATCTATGGCTACACCTTC
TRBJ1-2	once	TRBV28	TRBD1	CASSLGGGFGYTF	TGTGCCAGCAGCCTAGGGGGCGGTTTTGGCTACACCTTC
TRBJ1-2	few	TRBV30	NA	CAWGRGYTF	TGTGCCTGGGGGCGAGGCTACACCTTC
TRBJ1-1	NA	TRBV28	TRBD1	CASKGDREVSEAFF	TGTGCCAGCAAGGGGGACAGGGAAGTGTCTGAAGCTTTCTTT
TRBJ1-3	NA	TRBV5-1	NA	CASSGSTGNTIYF	TGCGCCAGCAGCGGCAGTACTGGAAACACCATATATTTT
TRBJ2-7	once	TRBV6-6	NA	CASSYNRENYEQYF	TGTGCCAGCAGTTATAATAGAGAGAACTACGAGCAGTACTTC
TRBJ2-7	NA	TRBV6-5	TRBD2	CASSYEPGGQSEQYF	TGTGCCAGCAGTTACGAACCGGGGGGGCAATCCGAGCAGTACTTC
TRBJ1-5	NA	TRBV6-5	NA	CASSSSGANQPQHF	TGTGCCAGCAGTTCCTCAGGGGCCAATCAGCCCCAGCATTTT
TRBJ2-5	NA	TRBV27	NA	CASSVRPERRETQYF	TGTGCCAGCAGTGTACGCCCCGAGAGGCGAGAGACCCAGTACTTC
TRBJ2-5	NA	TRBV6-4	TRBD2	CASCHTPGGQETQYF	TGTGCCAGCTGCCACACGCCGGGGGGGCAAGAGACCCAGTACTTC
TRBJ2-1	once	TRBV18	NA	CASSPPIESDEQFF	TGTGCCAGCTCACCCCCGATAGAGTCGGATGAGCAGTTCTTC
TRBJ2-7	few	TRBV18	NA	CASSPPAGVYEQYF	TGTGCCAGCTCACCTCCAGCGGGCGTCTACGAGCAGTACTTC
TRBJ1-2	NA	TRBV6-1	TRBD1	CAVSDTGGYGYTF	TGTGCCGTCAGTGACACAGGGGGCTATGGCTACACCTTC
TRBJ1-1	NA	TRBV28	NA	CASNQGQLYTEAFF	TGTGCCAGCAACCAGGGGCAGCTATACACTGAAGCTTTCTTT
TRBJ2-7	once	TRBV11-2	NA	CASSLGSPVYEQYF	TGTGCCAGCAGCTTAGGGTCCCCGGTGTACGAGCAGTACTTC
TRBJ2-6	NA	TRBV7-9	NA	CASSLDIFSGANVLTF	TGTGCCAGCAGCTTGGACATTTTCTCTGGGGCCAACGTCCTGACTTTC
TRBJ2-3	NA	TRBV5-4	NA	CASSHRGTDTQYF	TGTGCCAGCAGCCATAGGGGGACAGATACGCAGTATTTT
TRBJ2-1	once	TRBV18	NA	CASSHTGPLNNEQFF	TGTGCCAGCTCGCACACAGGGCCACTAAACAATGAGCAGTTCTTC
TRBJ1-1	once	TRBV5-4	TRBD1	CASSFDREDGGAFF	TGTGCCAGCAGTTTTGACAGGGAAGATGGAGGAGCTTTCTTT
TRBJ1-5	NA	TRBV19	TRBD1	CASILKGEGAGQPQHF	TGTGCCAGTATCCTCAAAGGAGAGGGGGCCGGTCAGCCCCAGCATTTT